This T cell receptor (beta chain) was documented in a study of shared clonotypes between healthy human individuals. Adult donors, all healthy and HIV-negative, had no recent acute infections or vaccinations. CDR1 is LNHDA, CDR2 SQIVND, per germline (reference sequence). V lost 3 bases to trimming and J lost 5 bases; unmatched junction nucleotides: 4. This CDR3 has 14 amino acids. Original processing notes: ImmunoSEQ only sent back junction sequences with no quality scores, so filtering was done differently. Using immunoSEQ multiplex PCR, the repertoire was profiled, and TCRdb retains in-frame clones only, with some absent. The V and J calls and clone size are taken from that table; D and trimming were inferred from the DNA. The sample yields hundreds of thousands of clones, roughly four fifths seen once.

The sequenced sample was PBMCs. V and J are TRBV19 and TRBJ1-1; TRBD1 matches at 9 bases. This sequence originates from a woman between 40 and 50 years old in good health. Some clones in this sample may be carry-over from other donors' samples. In nucleotides, the CDR3 is TGTGCCAGTAGTATGGACAGGGGTGGAACTGAAGCTTTCTTT. Amino acid sequence: CASSMDRGGTEAFF.